These 14 T cell receptor beta chains were all obtained from the same sample, sequenced in a study of chemoradiotherapy in HPV16-positive cancers. Profiled with immunoSEQ multiplex PCR; TCRdb holds only in-frame clones, not every one. The sample shows under 10,000 clones, roughly 89% of them seen only once. The input for sequencing was blood, taken from a patient who underwent chemoradiotherapy. The receptors here all came from a human donor with HPV-associated anogenital cancer.

J is TRBJ2-7 and V is TRBV2, with a possible D match to TRBD1 (6 bases). Trimming cost V 3 bases and J 7 bases, with 10 bases left between them. The CDR3 is made up of 12 amino acids. Germline values: CDR1 SNHLY, CDR2 FYNNEI. The CDR3 DNA sequence: TGTGCCAGCAGTGAGGACAGTTGGGAGCAGTACTTC. Residues: CASSEDSWEQYF.

The chain is built from TRBV2 and TRBJ2-2, with 9 bases aligning to TRBD1. The V gene's germline CDR1 is SNHLY and CDR2 FYNNEI. Trimming cost V 6 bases and J 0 bases; bases outside gene matches: 8. The CDR3 has 17 residues. CDR3 in amino acids: CASRRDRALSNTGELFF. Here the CDR3 DNA reads TGTGCCAGCAGGAGGGACAGGGCTCTATCGAACACCGGGGAGCTGTTTTTT.

The V gene is TRBV19, the J gene TRBJ1-1; possibly TRBD1 for D (5 bases). The CDR3 spans 14 residues. CDR1 and CDR2 (germline): LNHDA, SQIVND (reference sequence). Trimming took 2 bases from V and 8 from J, leaving 15 bases between them. CDR3 sequence reads: CASSIKVMTAEAFF. The DNA of the CDR3 is TGTGCCAGTAGTATAAAAGTAATGACAGCCGAAGCTTTCTTT.

This clone was seen only a few times. This sequence joins TRBV6-5 and TRBJ1-2; D possibly corresponds to TRBD1 (5 bases). In germline, CDR1 is MNHEY, CDR2 SVGAGI. The CDR3 has 15 amino acids. The ends were cut back, 0 bases at V and 2 bases at J, with 10 bases in the middle. The CDR3 protein is CASSYSRGINYGYTF. CDR3 nucleotide sequence: TGTGCCAGCAGTTACTCCCGGGGGATAAACTATGGCTACACCTTC.

This clone was found once. The chain carries TRBV30 and TRBJ2-7, with a weak D call TRBD1 (5 bases). Germline V gene sequence: CDR1 GTSNPN, CDR2 SVGIG (reference sequence). V was trimmed by 3 bases and J by 6 bases, leaving 18 bases between them. The CDR3 runs to 14 residues. The DNA for the CDR3 is TGTGCCTGGAGCGAAGGTACAGGAGTCGGCGAGCAGTACTTC. Translated: CAWSEGTGVGEQYF.

DNA of the CDR3: TGTGCCAGCAGATCAACAGGGGTCTATGGCTACACCTTC. This encodes CASRSTGVYGYTF. The rearrangement joins TRBV5-6 to TRBJ1-2, with 7 bases fitting TRBD1. The CDR3 length is 13 residues. Unmatched junction bases numbered 5, after V lost 5 bases and J lost 4 bases. Germline V gene lookup returns CDR1 SGHDT and CDR2 YYEEEE.

The CDR3 loop reads CASSPYLALGETQYF. The CDR3, as DNA: TGTGCCAGCAGCCCATATCTAGCATTAGGAGAGACCCAGTACTTC. V gene TRBV7-6 combines with J gene TRBJ2-5, with D tentatively TRBD2 (5 bases). The ends were cut back, 5 bases at V and 4 bases at J, with 17 bases in the middle. In germline, CDR1 is SGHVS, CDR2 FNYEAQ. The CDR3 is 15 amino acids.

The V call is TRBV6-6, the J call TRBJ2-7; 10 bases are shared with TRBD2. Germline assignment: CDR1 MNHNY and CDR2 SVGAGI (reference sequence). Losses at the gene ends were 5 bases for V and 3 bases for J; bases not matched to a gene: 10. This CDR3 comprises 16 residues. The DNA of the CDR3 is TGTGCCAGCAGTAGACCTAGCGGGGGACAGAACTACGAGCAGTACTTC. This gives the protein CASSRPSGGQNYEQYF.

V usage is TRBV27 and J usage is TRBJ2-5; 10 bases are shared with TRBD1. Germline V CDR1 and CDR2: MNHEY, SMNVEV (reference sequence). The CDR3 has 15 amino acids. V lost 3 bases and J lost 5; bases outside the gene matches: 6. The CDR3 coding sequence is TGTGCCAGCAGTTTGTCCGGGACAGGGGTGGAGACCCAGTACTTC. Residues: CASSLSGTGVETQYF.

J is TRBJ2-3 and V is TRBV2; a possible D gene is TRBD2 (5 bases). V was pared by 4 bases and J by 2 bases, with 7 bases between. CDR3 length: 13 residues. Germline V gives CDR1 SNHLY, CDR2 FYNNEI. DNA for the CDR3: TGTGCCAGCAGTGGACTATCCACAGATACGCAGTATTTT. It translates to CASSGLSTDTQYF.

V usage is TRBV6-5 and J usage is TRBJ2-2; D gene unclear. The CDR3 loop spans 12 amino acids. Germline CDR1 reads MNHEY; CDR2 reads SVGAGI. Trimming removed 6 bases from V and 5 bases from J, with 7 bases in between. In DNA form, the CDR3 reads TGTGCCAGCAGCCAGTGGACCGGGGAGCTGTTTTTT. This sequence encodes CASSQWTGELFF.

J is TRBJ1-4 and V is TRBV4-3; 7 bases fit TRBD1. Trimming removed 6 bases from V and 1 base from J; junction bases left unmatched: 5. The CDR3 has 15 amino acids. Per germline, CDR1 LGHNA and CDR2 YSLEER. CDR3 in DNA: TGCGCCAGCAGTCCCCAGGGGGGAACTAATGAAAAACTGTTTTTT. It is translated as CASSPQGGTNEKLFF.

The chain links TRBV30 to TRBJ1-3, with 11 bases that match TRBD1. Germline assignment: CDR1 GTSNPN and CDR2 SVGIG (reference sequence). Trimming removed 1 base from V and 4 bases from J; junction bases left unmatched: 9. The CDR3 sequence is 17 residues long. The chain's CDR3 is CAWSEGSGQGGGNTIYF. CDR3 sequence (DNA): TGTGCCTGGAGTGAAGGTTCGGGACAGGGGGGCGGAAACACCATATATTTT.

V and J are TRBV5-1 and TRBJ2-7, with 12 nucleotides matching TRBD1. The V gene's germline CDR1 is SGHRS and CDR2 YFSETQ. The CDR3 has 15 amino acids. J gave up 5 bases and V 6 bases, and 9 bases lay outside the gene matches. CDR3 coding DNA: TGCGCCAGCAAGTTAGGCGGGACAGGGGGCGACGAGCAGTACGTC. It is translated as CASKLGGTGGDEQYV.